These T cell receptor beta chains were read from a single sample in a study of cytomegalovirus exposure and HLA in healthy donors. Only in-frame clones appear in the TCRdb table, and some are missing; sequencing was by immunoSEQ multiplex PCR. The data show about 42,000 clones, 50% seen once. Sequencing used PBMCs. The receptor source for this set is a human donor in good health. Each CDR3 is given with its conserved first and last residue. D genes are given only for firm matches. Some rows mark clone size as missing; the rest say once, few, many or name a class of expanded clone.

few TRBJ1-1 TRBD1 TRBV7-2 TGTGCCAGCAGCGTACAGGGGGAGAGGGCGGAAGCTTTCTTT CASSVQGERAEAFF
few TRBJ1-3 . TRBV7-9 TGTGCCTTCCAAAGCGGTTCTGGAAACACCATATATTTT CAFQSGSGNTIYF
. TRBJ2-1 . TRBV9 TGTGCCAGCAGCCGAACCGGACTGGTCTACAATGAGCAGTTCTTC CASSRTGLVYNEQFF
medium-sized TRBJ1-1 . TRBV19 TGTGCCAGTAAAGGGAGCACTGAAGCTTTCTTT CASKGSTEAFF
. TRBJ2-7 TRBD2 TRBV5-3 TGTGCCAGAAGCTTGTGCGGGGGCTACGAGCAGTACTTC CARSLCGGYEQYF
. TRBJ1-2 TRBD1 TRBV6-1 TGTGCCAGCAGTGGGGCCGGGACAGGGGATTATGGCTACACCTTC CASSGAGTGDYGYTF
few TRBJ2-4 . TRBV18 TGTGCCAGCTCACCAGTGGCACCTCTAGCCAAAAACATTCAGTACTTC CASSPVAPLAKNIQYF
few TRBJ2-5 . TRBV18 TGTGCCAGCTCACCAAAGAGGGGGTACCAAGAGACCCAGTACTTC CASSPKRGYQETQYF
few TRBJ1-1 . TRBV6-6 TGTGCCAGCAGTTACTCGAGGGCACAGAACACTGAAGCTTTCTTT CASSYSRAQNTEAFF
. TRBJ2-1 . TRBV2 TGTGCCAGCAGTGACCGAAGAGGGTACAATGAGCAGTTCTTC CASSDRRGYNEQFF
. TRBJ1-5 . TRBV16 TGTGCCAGCAGCCAATCGGGCAGCAATCAGCCCCAGCATTTT CASSQSGSNQPQHF
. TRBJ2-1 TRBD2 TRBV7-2 TGTGCCAGCAGAAGACATCCAGCGGGAGGGCCCTACAATGAGCAGTTCTTC CASRRHPAGGPYNEQFF
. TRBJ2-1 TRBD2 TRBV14 TGTGCCAGCAGCCGAGTAGCGGGTCGGTCCTACAATGAGCAGTTCTTC CASSRVAGRSYNEQFF
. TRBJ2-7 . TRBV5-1 TGCGCCAGCAGCTTGGCCGGGACACTTTACGAGCAGTACTTC CASSLAGTLYEQYF
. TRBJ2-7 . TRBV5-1 TGCGCCAGATCTCTAGCTACCCTGGGAGAGCAGTACTTC CARSLATLGEQYF
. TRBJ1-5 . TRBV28 TGTGCCAGCAGTCTCCTGAATCAGCCCCAGCATTTT CASSLLNQPQHF
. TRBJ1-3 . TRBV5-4 TGTGCCAGCAGCTTGGGGGACATTGCCTCTGGAAACACCATATATTTT CASSLGDIASGNTIYF
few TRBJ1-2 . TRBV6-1 TGTGCCAGCGGACGACAGTTTAACTATGGCTACACCTTC CASGRQFNYGYTF
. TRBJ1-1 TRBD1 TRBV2 TGTGCCACCCGACCCCCGGGACAGGGGCGGGTGACTGAAGCTTTCTTT CATRPPGQGRVTEAFF
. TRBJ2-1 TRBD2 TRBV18 TGTGCCAGCTCACCGACTAGCGGGGGGTACAATGAGCAGTTCTTC CASSPTSGGYNEQFF
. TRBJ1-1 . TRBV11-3 TGTGCCAGCAGTCTCACGGACAAAACTGAAGCTTTCTTT CASSLTDKTEAFF
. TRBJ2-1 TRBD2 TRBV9 TGTGCCAGCAGCGTAGGACCAGCGGGAGGGGACAATGAGCAGTTCTTC CASSVGPAGGDNEQFF
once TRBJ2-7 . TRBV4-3 TGCGCCAGCAGCCAAGCCGTGTCTGGGACTTCCTACGAGCAGTACTTC CASSQAVSGTSYEQYF
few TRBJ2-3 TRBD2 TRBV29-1 TGCAGCGCCGGGACTAGCGGCTATGTTAGCACAGATACGCAGTATTTT CSAGTSGYVSTDTQYF
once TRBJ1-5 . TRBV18 TGTGCCAGCTCACCGGAGGCAGGGGCCGCCAATCAGCCCCAGCATTTT CASSPEAGAANQPQHF
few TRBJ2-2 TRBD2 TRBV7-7 TGTGCCAGCAGCTTAGGGACTAGCGGGAGGAGGGTCACCGGGGAGCTGTTTTTT CASSLGTSGRRVTGELFF
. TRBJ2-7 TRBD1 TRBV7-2 TGTGCCAGCAGCGGTATAAGACAGGGAATCGAGTACTTC CASSGIRQGIEYF
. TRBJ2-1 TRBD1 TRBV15 TGTGCCACCAGCAGGACAGGGGGAAATGAGCAGTTCTTC CATSRTGGNEQFF
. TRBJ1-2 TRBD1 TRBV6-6 TGTGCCAGCAGTTACTCGATCCCAGGGGGCTATGGCTACACCTTC CASSYSIPGGYGYTF
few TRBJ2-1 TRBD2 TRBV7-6 TGTGCCAGCAGCTCTGCGGGAGAACACAATGAGCAGTTCTTC CASSSAGEHNEQFF